These 21 T cell receptor beta chains were sequenced from one sample in a study of T cells after yellow fever vaccination. TCRdb ran MiXCR on the 5' RACE reads and lists one entry per CDR3 protein. Found here are some 250,000 distinct CDR3 sequences, more than 3.5% of them singletons; the top ten hold around 19%. The material was PBMCs, obtained 15 days after the yellow fever booster vaccination. Receptors originate from a young man who received the YFV17D yellow fever vaccine.

Many counts were recorded for this clonotype. The V gene is TRBV7-9, the J gene TRBJ2-3; D is possibly TRBD2 (6 bases). This CDR3 is built from 16 residues. In germline, CDR1 is SEHNR, CDR2 FQNEAQ (reference sequence). Between the trimmed V and J ends, which lost 5 bases and 2 bases, there was a span of 17 bases. The CDR3 bases are TGTGCCAGCAGCCCCCGTTGGAGGGGCCCCACAGATACGCAGTATTTT. It yields the protein CASSPRWRGPTDTQYF.

The chain employs TRBV28 and TRBJ1-1; 8 nucleotides match TRBD1. Per the germline V gene, CDR1 is MDHEN and CDR2 is SYDVKM. V gave up 3 bases and J gave up 3 bases; unmatched junction bases: 6. The CDR3 extends over 15 amino acids. Here the CDR3 DNA reads TGTGCCAGCAGTTTCGAGGACAGGGCCCACACTGAAGCTTTCTTT. Translated, it gives CASSFEDRAHTEAFF.

This clonotype was seen at least ten times. This chain joins TRBV4-3 and TRBJ2-5, with no clear D. The germline gives CDR1 LGHNA, CDR2 YSLEER. This CDR3 is 15 amino acids long. V was pared by 0 bases and J by 5 bases, with 13 bases between. The DNA for the CDR3 is TGCGCCAGCAGCCAAGAAGGCGGCCCTTTCGAGACCCAGTACTTC. It specifies CASSQEGGPFETQYF.

This clonotype came up many times. The chain joins TRBV7-9 to TRBJ1-2, with a possible D match to TRBD1 (5 bases). V lost 5 bases and J 5 bases, leaving 9 bases between the germline ends. The CDR3 is made up of 12 amino acids. The germline CDR1 and CDR2 sequences are SEHNR and FQNEAQ (reference sequence). The CDR3 DNA reads as TGTGCCAGCAGCCCCAGGGCATATGGCTACACCTTC. This sequence encodes CASSPRAYGYTF.

This clonotype came up many times. The chain uses TRBV30 and TRBJ2-6, with D unclear. V was pared by 0 bases and J by 1 base, with 13 bases between. The CDR3 sequence is 17 residues long. CDR1 is GTSNPN and CDR2 is SVGIG in the germline V gene (reference sequence). CDR3 in amino acids: CAWSVSRVRSGANVLTF. In nucleotides, the CDR3 is TGTGCCTGGAGTGTAAGCCGGGTCAGATCTGGGGCCAACGTCCTGACTTTC.

There are many counts of this clonotype. This chain uses TRBV7-2 with TRBJ1-2; unclear D gene. This CDR3 spans 13 amino acids. CDR1 SGHTA and CDR2 FQGNSA come from the germline V gene. V was cut by 4 bases and J by 13 bases, with 19 bases left in between. CDR3 DNA: TGTGCCAGCAGCTCCCTCCTTAGGGTTATAGGCACCTTC. Amino acids: CASSSLLRVIGTF. Looking up the rest from reference TRBV7-2 and TRBJ1-2 gives the full variable domain: GAGVSQSPSNKVTEKGKDVELRCDPISGHTALYWYRQSLGQGLEFLIYFQGNSAPDKSGLPSDRFSAERTGGSVSTLTIQRTQQEDSAVYLCASSSLLRVIGTFGSGTRLTVV.

There are many counts of this clonotype. The rearrangement joins TRBV10-3 to TRBJ2-1, with D hard to call. The CDR3 runs to 16 residues. The germline gives CDR1 ENHRY, CDR2 SYGVKD. V was cut by 1 base and J by 4 bases, with 14 bases left in between. The CDR3 is CAISELESQAYNEQFF. The CDR3 DNA is TGTGCCATCAGTGAGTTGGAGTCGCAGGCATACAATGAGCAGTTCTTC.

This clonotype has a count of ten or more. The chain links TRBV2 to TRBJ1-4; D is ambiguous. V lost 9 bases, J lost 8 bases, and 22 bases lay in between. Germline CDR1 SNHLY, CDR2 FYNNEI. The CDR3 has 15 residues. This chain's CDR3 is CARGGRSSKAEKLFF. The CDR3, as DNA: TGTGCCAGGGGAGGGAGATCCTCGAAGGCAGAAAAACTGTTTTTT.

This clonotype was observed at least ten times. The chain employs TRBV5-1 and TRBJ2-5; D remains ambiguous. V was cut by 0 bases and J by 2 bases, with 17 bases left in between. The CDR3 covers 17 residues. Germline-derived CDR1 and CDR2 are SGHRS and YFSETQ. CDR3 sequence (DNA): TGCGCCAGCAGCTTGGGCAGACCCCTAAGGTGGCAAGAGACCCAGTACTTC. Translated, it gives CASSLGRPLRWQETQYF.

This clonotype was seen repeatedly, ten times or more. The rearrangement links TRBV27 to TRBJ2-5, with 8 bases that match TRBD1. After removal of 4 bases from V and 5 bases from J, the junction contained 9 bases not matched to a gene. The CDR3 extends over 15 amino acids. Germline V gene sequence: CDR1 MNHEY, CDR2 SMNVEV (reference sequence). The CDR3 here is CASSWDRMGLETQYF. The CDR3 nucleotides are TGTGCCAGCAGTTGGGACAGGATGGGCCTGGAGACCCAGTACTTC.

This clonotype came up many times. This chain connects TRBV6-5 to TRBJ1-4; D not resolved. CDR1 is MNHEY and CDR2 is SVGAGI in the germline V gene. This CDR3 is 16 amino acids long. The V end lost 0 bases, the J end lost 9 bases, and 17 bases lay between the germline ends. CDR3: CASSYSKGIGGKKLFF. CDR3 coding DNA: TGTGCCAGCAGTTACTCGAAGGGCATCGGTGGAAAAAAACTGTTTTTT.

There are many counts of this clonotype. V and J are TRBV7-9 and TRBJ2-7, with 8 bases fitting TRBD1. Germline V gene data show CDR1 as SEHNR and CDR2 as FQNEAQ (reference sequence). The CDR3 has 16 amino acids. With V trimmed by 4 bases and J by 7 bases, 15 bases remained unmatched. CDR3 DNA: TGTGCCAGCAGCTCCAGACAGGGGAGTTTGTGGGCGGAGCAGTACGTC. This gives the protein CASSSRQGSLWAEQYV.

The chain has TRBV28 and TRBJ1-1; D is uncertain. The ends were cut back, 0 bases at V and 7 bases at J, with 15 bases in the middle. Germline-derived CDR1 and CDR2 are MDHEN and SYDVKM. The CDR3 is made up of 15 amino acids. CDR3 DNA: TGTGCCAGCAGTTTATGGCCAATAGGCCAAGATGAAGCTTTCTTT. The encoded protein is CASSLWPIGQDEAFF.

This clonotype was found many times. This chain connects TRBV27 to TRBJ1-1; D ambiguous. Trimming stripped 3 bases from V and 5 bases from J, with 13 bases between. Germline assignment: CDR1 MNHEY and CDR2 SMNVEV (reference sequence). This CDR3 is built from 14 residues. The CDR3 DNA reads TGTGCCAGCAGTTTGAGGGTTTCCAAGACTGAAGCTTTCTTT. This encodes CASSLRVSKTEAFF.

This clonotype has ten or more counts. The chain joins TRBV20-1 to TRBJ2-3; 9 bases agree with TRBD2. Germline CDR1 DFQATT, CDR2 SNEGSKA (reference sequence). The V segment lost 8 bases and the J segment 0 bases; nucleotides outside the gene matches: 6. This CDR3 has 14 amino acids. DNA of the CDR3: TGCAGTACGAGCGGGGGGACGAGCACAGATACGCAGTATTTT. Its protein is CSTSGGTSTDTQYF.

The chain joins TRBV2 to TRBJ2-3; D call uncertain. The V end lost 5 bases, the J end lost 0 bases, and 9 bases lay between the germline ends. Germline values: CDR1 SNHLY, CDR2 FYNNEI. The CDR3 covers 14 residues. The CDR3 nucleotides read TGTGCCAGCAGTCATACGTCTAGCACAGATACGCAGTATTTT. Protein product: CASSHTSSTDTQYF.

This clonotype was found many times. The chain has TRBV11-2 and TRBJ2-1, with D tentatively TRBD2 (5 bases). The CDR3 extends over 15 amino acids. Trimming took 1 base from V and 0 from J, leaving 7 bases between them. CDR1 and CDR2 (germline): SGHAT, FQNNGV. The CDR3 here is CASSLAGNSYNEQFF. As DNA, the CDR3 is TGTGCCAGCAGCTTAGCGGGGAACTCCTACAATGAGCAGTTCTTC.

This clonotype has a count of ten or more. V and J are TRBV27 and TRBJ1-6, with a weak D call TRBD1 (6 bases). This CDR3 is 13 amino acids long. From germline, CDR1 is MNHEY and CDR2 SMNVEV (reference sequence). V was shortened by 8 bases and J by 7 bases, with 12 bases between the two germline ends. CDR3 nucleotides: TGTGCCAGCGGAAGGACAGCGAATTCACCCCTCCACTTT. It encodes CASGRTANSPLHF.

This clonotype occurred many times. The chain has TRBV7-2 and TRBJ1-5; the D gene is possibly TRBD1 (5 bases). Per germline, CDR1 SGHTA and CDR2 FQGNSA. The CDR3 has 16 residues. V was clipped by 4 bases and J by 5 bases, with 18 bases between them. The CDR3 loop is CASSSGGGNRDQPQHF. The CDR3 region has the DNA TGTGCCAGCAGCTCCGGGGGGGGGAATAGGGATCAGCCCCAGCATTTT. The whole variable domain, filled in from reference TRBV7-2 and TRBJ1-5, reads GAGVSQSPSNKVTEKGKDVELRCDPISGHTALYWYRQSLGQGLEFLIYFQGNSAPDKSGLPSDRFSAERTGGSVSTLTIQRTQQEDSAVYLCASSSGGGNRDQPQHFGDGTRLSIL.

J is TRBJ2-7 and V is TRBV7-2; unclear D gene. This CDR3 is built from 13 residues. The V gene's germline CDR1 is SGHTA and CDR2 FQGNSA. V gave up 0 bases and J gave up 6 bases, with 9 bases separating them. The CDR3 bases are TGTGCCAGCAGCTTAGCCCCCCAAGGCGAGCAGTACTTC. Protein sequence: CASSLAPQGEQYF.

This clonotype was seen many times. V gene TRBV4-1 combines with J gene TRBJ2-5; 10 nucleotides agree with TRBD2. Trimming cost V 2 bases and J 2 bases; bases outside gene matches: 2. From germline, CDR1 is MGHRA and CDR2 YSYEKL. The CDR3 runs to 15 residues. In DNA form, the CDR3 reads TGCGCCAGCAGCCAAACTAGCGGGGTGCAAGAGACCCAGTACTTC. This encodes CASSQTSGVQETQYF.